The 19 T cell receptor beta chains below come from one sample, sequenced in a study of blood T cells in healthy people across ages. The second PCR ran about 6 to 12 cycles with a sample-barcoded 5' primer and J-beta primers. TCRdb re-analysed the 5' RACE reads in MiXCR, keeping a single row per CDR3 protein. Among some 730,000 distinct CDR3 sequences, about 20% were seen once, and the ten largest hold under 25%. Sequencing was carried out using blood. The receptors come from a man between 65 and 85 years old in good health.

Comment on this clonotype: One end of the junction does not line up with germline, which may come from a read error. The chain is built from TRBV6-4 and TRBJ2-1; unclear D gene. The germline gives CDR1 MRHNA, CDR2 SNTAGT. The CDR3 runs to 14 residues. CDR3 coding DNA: TGCGCCAGCAGTTCGATAGACGCCTCCAATGAGCAGTTCTTC. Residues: CASSSIDASNEQFF.

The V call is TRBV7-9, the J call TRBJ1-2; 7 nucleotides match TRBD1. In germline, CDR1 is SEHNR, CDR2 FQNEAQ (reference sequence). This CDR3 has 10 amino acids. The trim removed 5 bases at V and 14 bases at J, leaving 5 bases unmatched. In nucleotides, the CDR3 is TGTGCCAGCAGCCCCAGGGGGTTAACCTTC. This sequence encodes CASSPRGLTF.

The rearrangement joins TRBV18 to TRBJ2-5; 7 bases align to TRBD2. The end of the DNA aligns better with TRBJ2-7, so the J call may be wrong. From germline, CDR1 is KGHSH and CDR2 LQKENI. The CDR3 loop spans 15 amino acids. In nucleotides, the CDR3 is TGTGCCAGCTCACTCCTAGCGGACCCCTCCTACGAGCAGTACTTC. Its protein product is CASSLLADPSYEQYF.

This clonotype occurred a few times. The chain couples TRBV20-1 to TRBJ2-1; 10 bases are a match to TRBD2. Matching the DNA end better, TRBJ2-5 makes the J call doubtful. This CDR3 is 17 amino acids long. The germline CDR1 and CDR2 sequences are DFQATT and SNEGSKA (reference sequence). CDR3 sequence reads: CSARGTSGGLVGETQYF. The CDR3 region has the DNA TGCAGTGCTAGAGGGACTAGCGGTGGTCTAGTGGGAGAGACCCAGTACTTC.

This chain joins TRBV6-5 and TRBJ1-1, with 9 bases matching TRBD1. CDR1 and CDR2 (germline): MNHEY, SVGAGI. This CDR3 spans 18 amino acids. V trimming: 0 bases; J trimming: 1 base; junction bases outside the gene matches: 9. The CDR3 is CASSYSTGQGISNTEAFF. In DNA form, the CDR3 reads TGTGCCAGCAGTTACTCGACTGGACAGGGGATTTCGAACACTGAAGCTTTCTTT.

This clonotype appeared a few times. Written as DNA, the CDR3 is TGTGCCTGGAGTGCACAGAGCAAAAACATTCAGTACTTC. Translated: CAWSAQSKNIQYF. The V call is TRBV30, the J call TRBJ2-4; the D is unclear. CDR1 and CDR2 from the germline V gene are GTSNPN and SVGIG (reference sequence). V was pared by 1 base and J by 3 bases, with 7 bases between. The CDR3 loop spans 13 amino acids.

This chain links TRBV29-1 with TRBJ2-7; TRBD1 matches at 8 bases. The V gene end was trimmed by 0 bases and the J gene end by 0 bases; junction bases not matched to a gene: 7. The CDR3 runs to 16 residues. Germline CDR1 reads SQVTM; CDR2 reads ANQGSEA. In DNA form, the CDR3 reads TGCAGCGTTGAAGACCAGGGACAGGAGATCTCCTACGAGCAGTACGTC. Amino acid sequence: CSVEDQGQEISYEQYV.

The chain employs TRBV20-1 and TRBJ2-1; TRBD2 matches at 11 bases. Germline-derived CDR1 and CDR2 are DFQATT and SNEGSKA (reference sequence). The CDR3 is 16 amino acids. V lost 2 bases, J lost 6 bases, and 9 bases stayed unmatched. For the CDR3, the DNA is TGCAGTGCTAGAAGAACTAGCGGGAGTTTTAGCAATGAGCAGTTCTTC. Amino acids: CSARRTSGSFSNEQFF.

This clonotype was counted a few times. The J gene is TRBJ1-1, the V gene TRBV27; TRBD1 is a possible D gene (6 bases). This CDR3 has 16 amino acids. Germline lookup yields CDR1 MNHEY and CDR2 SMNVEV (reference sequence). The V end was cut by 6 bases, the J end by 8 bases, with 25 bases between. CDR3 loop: CASRITPGQGGMEAFF. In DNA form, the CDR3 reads TGTGCCAGCAGAATTACACCGGGACAAGGGGGTATGGAAGCTTTCTTT.

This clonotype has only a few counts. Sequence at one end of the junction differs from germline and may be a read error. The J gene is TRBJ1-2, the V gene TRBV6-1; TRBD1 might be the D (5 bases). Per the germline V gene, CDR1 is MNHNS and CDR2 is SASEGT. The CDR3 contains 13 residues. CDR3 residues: CASSEVGGQGEIF. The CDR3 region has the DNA TGTGCCAGCAGTGAAGTGGGTGGGCAGGGAGAGATCTTC.

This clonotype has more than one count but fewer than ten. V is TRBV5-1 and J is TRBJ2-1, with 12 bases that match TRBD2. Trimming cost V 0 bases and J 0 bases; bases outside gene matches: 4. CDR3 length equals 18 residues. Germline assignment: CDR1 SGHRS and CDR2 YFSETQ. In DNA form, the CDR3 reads TGCGCCAGCAGCTTGGACTTACTAGCGGGGGGCTCCTACAATGAGCAGTTCTTC. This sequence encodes CASSLDLLAGGSYNEQFF.

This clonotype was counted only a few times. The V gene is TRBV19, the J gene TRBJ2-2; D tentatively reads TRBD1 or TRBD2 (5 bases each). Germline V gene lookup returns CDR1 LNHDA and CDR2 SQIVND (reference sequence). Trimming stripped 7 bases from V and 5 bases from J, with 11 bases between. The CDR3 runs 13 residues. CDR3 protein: CASNRGLTGELFF. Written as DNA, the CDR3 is TGTGCCAGTAATCGGGGCCTGACCGGGGAGCTGTTTTTT.

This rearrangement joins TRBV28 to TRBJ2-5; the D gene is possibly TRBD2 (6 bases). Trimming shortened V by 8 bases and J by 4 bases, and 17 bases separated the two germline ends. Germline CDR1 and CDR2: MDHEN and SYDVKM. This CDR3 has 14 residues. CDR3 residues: CASATYPGAETQYF. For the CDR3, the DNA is TGTGCCAGCGCAACATACCCGGGAGCAGAGACCCAGTACTTC.

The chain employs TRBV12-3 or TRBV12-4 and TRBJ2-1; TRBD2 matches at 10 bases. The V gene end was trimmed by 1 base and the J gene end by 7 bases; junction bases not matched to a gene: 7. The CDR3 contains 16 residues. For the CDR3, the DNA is TGTGCCAGCAGTTTAGTGCTAGCGGGGGCTAGGAATGAGCAGTTCTTC. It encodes CASSLVLAGARNEQFF.

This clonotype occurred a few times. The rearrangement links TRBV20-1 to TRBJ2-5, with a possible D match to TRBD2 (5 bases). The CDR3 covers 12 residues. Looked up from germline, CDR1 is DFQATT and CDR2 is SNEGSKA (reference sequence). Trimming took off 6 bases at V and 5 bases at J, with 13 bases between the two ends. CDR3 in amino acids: CSAESGYETQYF. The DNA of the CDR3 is TGCAGTGCCGAGAGCGGCTATGAGACCCAGTACTTC.

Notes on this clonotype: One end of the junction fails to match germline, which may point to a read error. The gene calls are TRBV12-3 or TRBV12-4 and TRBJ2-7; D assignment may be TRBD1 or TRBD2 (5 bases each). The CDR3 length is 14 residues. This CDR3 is CASSASGGPSQLFF. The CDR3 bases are TGTGCCAGCAGCGCTAGTGGGGGACCATCTCAACTGTTCTTC.

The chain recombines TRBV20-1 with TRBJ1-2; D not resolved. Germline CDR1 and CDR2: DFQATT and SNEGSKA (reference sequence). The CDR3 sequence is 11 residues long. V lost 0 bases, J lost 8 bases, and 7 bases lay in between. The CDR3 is CSARERYGYTF. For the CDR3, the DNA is TGCAGTGCTAGAGAGAGGTACGGCTACACCTTC.

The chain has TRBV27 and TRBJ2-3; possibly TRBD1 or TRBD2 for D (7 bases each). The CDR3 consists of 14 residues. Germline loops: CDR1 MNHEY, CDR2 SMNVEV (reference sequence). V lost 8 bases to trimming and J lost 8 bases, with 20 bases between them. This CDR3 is CASGLQQGRGTQYF. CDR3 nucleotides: TGTGCCAGCGGACTTCAACAGGGGAGGGGTACGCAGTATTTT.

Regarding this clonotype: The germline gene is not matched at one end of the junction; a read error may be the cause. The CDR3 sequence is CASSFTVAGVGEQSF. CDR3 DNA sequence: TGTGCCAGCAGTTTTACGGTAGCGGGAGTCGGTGAGCAGTCCTTC. V gene TRBV28 combines with J gene TRBJ2-1; 9 bases align to TRBD2. Germline-derived CDR1 and CDR2 are MDHEN and SYDVKM. The CDR3 is 15 amino acids.